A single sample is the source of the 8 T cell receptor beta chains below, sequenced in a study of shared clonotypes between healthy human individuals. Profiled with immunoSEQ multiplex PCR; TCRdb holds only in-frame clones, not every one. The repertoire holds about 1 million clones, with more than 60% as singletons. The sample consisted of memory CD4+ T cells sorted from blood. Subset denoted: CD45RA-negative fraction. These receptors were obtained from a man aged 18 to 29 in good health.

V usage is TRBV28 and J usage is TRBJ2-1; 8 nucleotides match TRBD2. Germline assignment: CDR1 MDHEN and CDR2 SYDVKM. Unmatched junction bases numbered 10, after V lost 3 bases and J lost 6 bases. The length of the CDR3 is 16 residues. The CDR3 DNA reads TGTGCCAGCAGTTTGTGGACTAGCATAACAGGCAATGAGCAGTTCTTC. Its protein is CASSLWTSITGNEQFF.

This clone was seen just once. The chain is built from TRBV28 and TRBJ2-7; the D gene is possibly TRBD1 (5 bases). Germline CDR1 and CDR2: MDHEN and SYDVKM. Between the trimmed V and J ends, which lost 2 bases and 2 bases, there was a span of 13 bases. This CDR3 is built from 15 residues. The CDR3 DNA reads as TGTGCCAGCAGTTTAGCCTCCAGGGATACCTACGAGCAGTACTTC. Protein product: CASSLASRDTYEQYF.

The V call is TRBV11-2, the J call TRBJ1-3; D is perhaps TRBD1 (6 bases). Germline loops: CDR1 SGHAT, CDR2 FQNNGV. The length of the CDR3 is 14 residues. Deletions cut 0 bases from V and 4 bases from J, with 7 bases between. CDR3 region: CASSLDGTGNTIYF. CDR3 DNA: TGTGCCAGCAGCTTAGATGGGACAGGAAACACCATATATTTT.

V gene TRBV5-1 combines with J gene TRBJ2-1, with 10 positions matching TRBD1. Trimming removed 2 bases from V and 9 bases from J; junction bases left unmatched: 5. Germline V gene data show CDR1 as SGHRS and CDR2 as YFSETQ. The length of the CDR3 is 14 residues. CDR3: CASSFPGQGSEQFF. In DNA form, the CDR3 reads TGCGCCAGCAGCTTTCCGGGACAGGGGAGTGAGCAGTTCTTC.

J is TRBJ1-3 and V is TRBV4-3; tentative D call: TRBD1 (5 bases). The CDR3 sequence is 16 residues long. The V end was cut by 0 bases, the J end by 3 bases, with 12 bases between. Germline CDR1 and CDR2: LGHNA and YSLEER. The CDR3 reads CASSQDDSSFGNTIYF. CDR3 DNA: TGCGCCAGCAGCCAAGACGACAGCTCCTTTGGAAACACCATATATTTT.

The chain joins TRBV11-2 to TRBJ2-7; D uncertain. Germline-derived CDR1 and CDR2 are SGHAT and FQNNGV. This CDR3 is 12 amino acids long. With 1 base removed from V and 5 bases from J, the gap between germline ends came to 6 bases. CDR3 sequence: CASSLVVNEQYF. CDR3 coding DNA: TGTGCCAGCAGCTTAGTGGTCAACGAGCAGTACTTC.

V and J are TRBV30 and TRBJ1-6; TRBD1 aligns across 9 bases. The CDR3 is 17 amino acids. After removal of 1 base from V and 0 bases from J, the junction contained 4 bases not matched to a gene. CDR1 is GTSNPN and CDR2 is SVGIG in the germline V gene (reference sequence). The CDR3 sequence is CAWSGGTGNSYNSPLHF. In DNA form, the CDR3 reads TGTGCCTGGAGTGGGGGGACAGGGAACTCCTATAATTCACCCCTCCACTTT.

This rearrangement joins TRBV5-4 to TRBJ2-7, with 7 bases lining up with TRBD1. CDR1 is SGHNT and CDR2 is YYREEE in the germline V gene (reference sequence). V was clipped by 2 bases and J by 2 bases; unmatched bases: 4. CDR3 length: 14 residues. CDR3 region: CASSFRDRTYEQYF. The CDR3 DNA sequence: TGTGCCAGCAGCTTCCGGGACAGAACCTACGAGCAGTACTTC.